This is a list of T cell receptor beta chains from one sample in a study of neoadjuvant anti-PD-1 for oral cavity cancer. Sequenced by immunoSEQ multiplex PCR; TCRdb stores in-frame clones only, minus some. The sample records about 6,800 clones, about 76% being singletons. This sample comprised PBMCs, obtained before nivolumab (anti-PD-1) treatment. The receptors derive from a person aged 35 to 85 with oral cavity squamous cell carcinoma. The CDR3 runs from the conserved cysteine through the conserved F or W. A D gene is named only where the DNA matches it firmly. Some rows mark clone size as missing; the rest say once, few, many or name a class of expanded clone.

j_call: TRBJ1-5; v_call: TRBV5-6; d_call: NA; clone_size: NA; cdr3_nt: TGTGCCAGCAGTTGGGGCAGTGGGGGCAATCAGCCCCAGCATTTT; cdr3_aa: CASSWGSGGNQPQHF
j_call: TRBJ1-6; v_call: TRBV9; d_call: TRBD1; clone_size: NA; cdr3_nt: TGTGCCAGCAGCGGATGGGACAGGGGGATTAATAATTCACCCCTCCACTTT; cdr3_aa: CASSGWDRGINNSPLHF
j_call: TRBJ1-6; v_call: TRBV30; d_call: NA; clone_size: NA; cdr3_nt: TGTGCCTGGAGTGAGCTCCGGGGGAGCAATTCACCCCTCCACTTT; cdr3_aa: CAWSELRGSNSPLHF
j_call: TRBJ2-1; v_call: TRBV7-2; d_call: NA; clone_size: NA; cdr3_nt: TGTGCCAGCAGCTTAGGACTGGGGGGCCGAAATGAGCAGTTCTTC; cdr3_aa: CASSLGLGGRNEQFF
j_call: TRBJ1-2; v_call: TRBV28; d_call: NA; clone_size: NA; cdr3_nt: TGTGCCAGCAGTTTCCGGGACGGGGCCGGTGGCTACACCTTC; cdr3_aa: CASSFRDGAGGYTF
j_call: TRBJ2-2; v_call: TRBV10-1; d_call: NA; clone_size: large; cdr3_nt: TGCGCCAGCAGTGACCCGGATAATGGGGAAACCGGGGAGCTGTTTTTT; cdr3_aa: CASSDPDNGETGELFF
j_call: TRBJ2-1; v_call: TRBV4-1; d_call: NA; clone_size: NA; cdr3_nt: TGCGCCAGCAGCCAAGACAGCAGGGTAGACTCCTACAATGAGCAGTTCTTC; cdr3_aa: CASSQDSRVDSYNEQFF
j_call: TRBJ2-3; v_call: TRBV6-1; d_call: NA; clone_size: NA; cdr3_nt: TGTGCCAGCAGTGACAGGGAAACAGATACGCAGTATTTT; cdr3_aa: CASSDRETDTQYF
j_call: TRBJ1-2; v_call: TRBV7-2; d_call: NA; clone_size: NA; cdr3_nt: TGTGCCAGCAGCTCTGAAGGGGCCGTCTATGGCTACACCTTC; cdr3_aa: CASSSEGAVYGYTF
j_call: TRBJ1-4; v_call: TRBV5-4; d_call: NA; clone_size: NA; cdr3_nt: TGTGCCAGCAGCTTGGACAGTCGGAATGAAAAACTGTTTTTT; cdr3_aa: CASSLDSRNEKLFF
j_call: TRBJ2-2; v_call: TRBV11-2; d_call: NA; clone_size: NA; cdr3_nt: TGTGCCAGCAGCTTAGGGTCAGGAGGGAACACCGGGGAGCTGTTTTTT; cdr3_aa: CASSLGSGGNTGELFF
j_call: TRBJ2-1; v_call: TRBV7-3; d_call: NA; clone_size: NA; cdr3_nt: TGTGCCAGCAGCTTAATGGGGGGCCCCTACAATGAGCAGTTCTTC; cdr3_aa: CASSLMGGPYNEQFF
j_call: TRBJ1-1; v_call: TRBV19; d_call: TRBD1; clone_size: NA; cdr3_nt: TGTGCCAGTAGTCGATACAGGGGGAACACTGAAGCTTTCTTT; cdr3_aa: CASSRYRGNTEAFF
j_call: TRBJ2-7; v_call: TRBV7-9; d_call: NA; clone_size: NA; cdr3_nt: TGTGCCAGCAGCTTAACGGGGGACCCCTACGAGCAGTACTTC; cdr3_aa: CASSLTGDPYEQYF
j_call: TRBJ2-2; v_call: TRBV18; d_call: NA; clone_size: NA; cdr3_nt: TGTGCCAGCTCACCACGGGTCAGCGAAGGGGACACCGGGGAGCTGTTTTTT; cdr3_aa: CASSPRVSEGDTGELFF
j_call: TRBJ1-2; v_call: TRBV6-1; d_call: TRBD1; clone_size: NA; cdr3_nt: TGTGCCAGCAGTCGACAGGGAGGGGAGTATGGCTACACCTTC; cdr3_aa: CASSRQGGEYGYTF
j_call: TRBJ2-7; v_call: TRBV5-1; d_call: NA; clone_size: NA; cdr3_nt: TGCGCCAGCAGCTTGGCGGACAGCACCTGGGCTTACGAGCAGTACTTC; cdr3_aa: CASSLADSTWAYEQYF
j_call: TRBJ2-3; v_call: TRBV11-2; d_call: TRBD2; clone_size: once; cdr3_nt: TGTGCCAGCAGCTTAAGGATAACAGCGGGGGTCACAGATACGCAGTATTTT; cdr3_aa: CASSLRITAGVTDTQYF
j_call: TRBJ2-7; v_call: TRBV4-2; d_call: NA; clone_size: NA; cdr3_nt: TGTGCCAGCAGCCAAGAAGAGCGGGTGATCCACGAGCAGTACTTC; cdr3_aa: CASSQEERVIHEQYF
j_call: TRBJ2-5; v_call: TRBV11-2; d_call: NA; clone_size: NA; cdr3_nt: TGTGCCAGCAGTCGAAGGTACAACTCGCCCCAAGAGACCCAGTACTTC; cdr3_aa: CASSRRYNSPQETQYF